This T cell receptor (beta chain) appears in the sequencing data of a study of OX40 agonist ivuxolimab in advanced cancers. The wider study: It was ivuxolimab, an agonistic anti-OX40 (CD134) antibody, that patients were treated with. Findings and caveats of the study: Nonresponders, in some cases, also had low normalized T-cell clonal expansion.

The count of this clone is one. Its antigen remains unknown. CDR1 is ENHRY, CDR2 SYGVKD, per germline. Losses at the gene ends were 3 bases for V and 8 bases for J; bases not matched to a gene: 10. CDR3 length equals 15 residues. TCRdb's copy holds only in-frame clones and misses some; the assay was immunoSEQ multiplex PCR. The data show under 100,000 clones, under 90% seen once. The TCR was taken from an adult with an advanced solid tumor such as melanoma, head and neck, liver or kidney cancer. V is TRBV10-3 and J is TRBJ1-2; 9 bases map to TRBD1. This specimen consisted of CD4+ or CD8+ T cells sorted from blood, obtained in a trial of the OX40 agonist ivuxolimab. The CDR3 region has the DNA TGTGCCATCAGTGACCGGCCGGGACAGGGTGACGGCTACACCTTC. It specifies CAISDRPGQGDGYTF.